This TCR beta chain is drawn from a study of shared clonotypes between healthy human individuals (TCRdb year 2020). Study-wide context: The cohort included three men and a couple of women between 18 and 49 years of age. For each donor, CD4 naive and CD4 memory were each run on three plates, CD8 naive on two plates, and CD8 memory on one plate. Blood TCR repertoires of about five healthy adults were deeply sequenced to estimate repertoire size and the extent of clonotype sharing between individuals. Different laboratories and diverse techniques were used to prepare libraries and sequence TCR repertoires, to increase sequencing depth and limit assay-specific biases. Per donor, leukapheresis produced somewhere between about 0.9 and 9 billion PBMCs. The research as a whole found: Across a few donors, approximately 5% of naive CD4, approximately 3.5% of naive CD8, approximately 2.5% of memory CD4, and 0.4% of memory CD8 clonotypes were shared. Compared with non-shared clonotypes, the clonotypes found in all four sorted-subset donors had higher generation probabilities. The small number of donors limited the genetic and exposure-history diversity represented. Larger estimated clonotype richness was generally found for naive subsets than for memory subsets. Based on pairwise subsampling, the degree of clonotype sharing among donors was expected to be affected by sequencing depth. Incomplete sequencing was indicated by rarefaction of sorted-subset datasets, despite the large sequencing depth. Sampling was limited to blood, and TCR repertoires in tissue likely differ from TCR repertoires in blood.

A note on this clone: There is no known antigen for this receptor. Nothing much larger sits one base from this clone, and base qualities are not available.

V is pruned by 0 bases and J by 6 bases, leaving 6 bases of the junction without a gene match. The germline V gene encodes CDR1 LGHNA and CDR2 YSLEER. The CDR3, from cysteine to phenylalanine, totals 16 residues. The only DNA kept is the CDR3, 48 bases in frame from the first base. CD8 naive samples were CD45RO-negative cells positively selected for CCR7, giving a CD45RA+CCR7+ population that excluded TemRA cells. Donors were healthy HIV-negative adults with no recently reported acute infections or vaccinations. Every donor was a Caucasian adult living in Nashville, Tennessee, USA. After blood collection by leukapheresis, PBMCs were isolated using Ficoll-Histopaque density gradient centrifugation and then cryopreserved in the vapor phase of liquid nitrogen. Purity and quantity of every magnetically sorted T cell population were checked by analytical flow cytometry. Each sorted fraction had its genomic DNA isolated and then quantified by UV absorbance on a Nanodrop 2000c.

TCR CDR3 regions were amplified from genomic DNA by multiplex PCR using the deep immunoSEQ assay. For each cell subset, the extracted genomic DNA was distributed evenly across all wells of several immunoSEQ 96-well plates, and each plate served as one replicate. For sorted subsets, roughly 200 ng of genomic DNA, equivalent to some 33,000 T cell genomes, went into each replicate PCR. Purified libraries were measured with a Qubit 3.0 fluorometer, size-checked on a Bioanalyzer 2100, and measured again with the KAPA Library Quantification kit. A separate single-read 150-cycle Illumina NextSeq 550 flow cell was used to sequence each immunoSEQ 96-well plate. Per the source publication's procedure: Because only junctional sequences without quality scores were contained in the immunoSEQ output, filtering matching that applied to full-length reads could not be performed. Sequences were annotated with PyIR, a Python wrapper for IgBLAST v1.9, using IMGT germline references to assign V/J genes and CDR3. Any read was removed if the V/J assignment was weak (E-value above 1e-6), the CDR3 was missing, or the read contained stop codons, out-of-frame junctions, or ambiguous translated residues. V3J clonotypes were defined by identical inferred V gene, J gene, and CDR3 amino acid sequence. Percentage overlap between repertoires was computed as shared unique clonotypes divided by the size of the smaller repertoire. Richness of each repertoire was evaluated using RTK rarefaction, the Chao1 estimator, and Recon v2.1 estimates of unobserved clonotypes. For all TCRbeta clonotypes obtained by the gDNA method from a few donors, generation probabilities were computed with OLGA. Drawn from immuneACCESS, this table holds only the in-frame rearrangements with V and J called that TCRdb kept. Clones are partly lost; checked studies trace under half to an unresolved V gene and leave the rest unexplained. V and J calls and clone size are copied from that table; D and trimming were computed from the DNA. Within this sample are about 2 million clones, with less than 95% of them counted one time only. The top ten clones comprise around 1.1% of the sample.

The rearranged segments are TRBV4-3 and TRBJ2-1, with TRBD2 identical over 9 junction bases. Sequences were obtained from naive CD8+ T cells sorted from blood. The sample's cell subset or site label is to be understood as: CD45RA+CCR7+. This receptor was obtained from a man aged 18 to 30 in good health. The CDR3 reads CASSQDQGLALNEQFF. The base sequence is TGCGCCAGCAGCCAAGATCAGGGACTAGCCCTCAATGAGCAGTTCTTC.